This T cell receptor beta chain was identified during a study of cytomegalovirus exposure and HLA in healthy donors. This clone was counted between two and nine times. Its antigen is still unknown. V was trimmed by 0 bases and J by 4 bases, leaving 4 bases between them. Germline-derived CDR1 and CDR2 are LNHDA and SQIVND (reference sequence). The CDR3 covers 13 residues. The PCR had 60 Vbeta and 13 Jbeta primers. TCRdb keeps only in-frame clones here, not all; method: immunoSEQ multiplex PCR. The table lists nearly 300,000 clones, roughly 90% of them singletons. General study points: Among TCR beta chains of equal frequency, HLA-associated ones were more clonally expanded in a later analysis. Reportedly, a later analysis found an Asian-associated ancestry cluster had fewer N-insertions than the roughly 700-donor mean. In a later analysis, a missense DCLRE1C variant was linked to TCR beta V- and J-gene trimming.

J is TRBJ2-1 and V is TRBV19; D is unresolved. The sequenced material came from PBMCs. This TCR derives from a man aged 35 to 55 in good health and CMV-seropositive. This CDR3 reads CASSIDSYNEQFF. The CDR3 DNA reads as TGTGCCAGTAGTATAGACAGTTACAATGAGCAGTTCTTC. The variable domain in full, completed from reference TRBV19 and TRBJ2-1, reads DGGITQSPKYLFRKEGQNVTLSCEQNLNHDAMYWYRQDPGQGLRLIYYSQIVNDFQKGDIAEGYSVSREKKESFPLTVTSAQKNPTAFYLCASSIDSYNEQFFGPGTRLTVL.